This TCR beta chain was sequenced for a study of OX40 agonist ivuxolimab in advanced cancers. Across the study: The dose-escalation group included hepatocellular carcinoma, melanoma, renal cell carcinoma and head and neck cancer. Averaging roughly 60 years in age, with a range of roughly 23 to 85, the cohort was approximately 84% male. Study outcomes and limitations: Expanded clones were, on average, more numerous among CD8+ T cells than CD4+. Antigen specificity of clonally expanded peripheral T cells was not established.

TCRdb's table, derived via immunoSEQ multiplex PCR, lists solely in-frame clones and lacks some. Of 55,000 to 85,000 clones listed, about four fifths are singletons. For this clone: Its cognate antigen is unknown.

Sequenced here: CD4+ or CD8+ T cells sorted from blood, sampled in a trial of the OX40 agonist ivuxolimab. This clonotype was obtained from an adult with an advanced solid tumor such as melanoma, head and neck, liver or kidney cancer.

CDR3 sequence reads: CASSWGQGKYTEAFF. In nucleotides, the CDR3 is TGTGCCAGCAGCTGGGGACAGGGAAAGTACACTGAAGCTTTCTTT. The chain recombines TRBV5-5 with TRBJ1-1; 9 nucleotides match TRBD1. Trimming removed 3 bases from V and 3 bases from J; junction bases left unmatched: 6. Per germline, CDR1 SGHKS and CDR2 YYEKEE (reference sequence). The CDR3 has 15 residues.